This T cell receptor (beta chain) was sequenced for a study of T-cell memory formation after mild COVID-19. Study findings and constraints: Largely, contracting CD4+ clones fell within CM and EM, and contracting CD8+ clones within EMRA.

V was clipped by 1 base and J by 3 bases, with 10 bases between them. The CDR3 contains 15 residues. Germline CDR1 and CDR2: MGHRA and YSYEKL. TCRdb redid the calling of the 5' RACE reads with MiXCR, one entry per CDR3 protein. The sample records roughly 550,000 distinct CDR3 sequences, roughly 20% being singletons. About this clonotype itself: As yet, its antigen is unknown.

The source of this sequence is an adult woman who had mild COVID-19 (a few samples of this study predate the infection). Cell type and time point are not known. Sequencing used PBMCs or a T cell subset sorted from them (not recorded which). The chain is built from TRBV4-1 and TRBJ2-1, with D possibly TRBD1 on 6 matching bases. The CDR3 coding sequence is TGCGCCAGCAGCCAAGGGCCGACAGGCTACAATGAGCAGTTCTTC. Translated: CASSQGPTGYNEQFF.